Listed below are T cell receptor beta chains from one sample, sequenced in a study of blood T cell repertoires in COVID-19. Method: immunoSEQ multiplex PCR; TCRdb's copy keeps in-frame clones and lacks some. This table has more than 50,000 clones, around 87% appearing once. Sequences were obtained from peripheral blood. Receptors were obtained from a man aged 60-69 years with active COVID-19. The CDR3 runs from the conserved cysteine through the conserved F or W. Each record gives: J gene, D gene, clone size, V gene, CDR3 protein, CDR3 DNA. The D gene is left open where the match is weak. Only part of the rows carry a size: once, few, many, or a class if the clone is expanded.

J: TRBJ2-7
D: .
size: .
V: TRBV2
CDR3: CASAGLNYEQYF
DNA: TGTGCCAGCGCGGGACTTAACTACGAGCAGTACTTC

J: TRBJ1-2
D: .
size: .
V: TRBV6-2/TRBV6-3
CDR3: CASSSLYGYTF
DNA: TGTGCCAGCAGTTCTCTGTATGGCTACACCTTC

J: TRBJ2-6
D: TRBD1
size: .
V: TRBV7-3
CDR3: CASGATGVFPGANVLTF
DNA: TGTGCCAGCGGCGCGACAGGGGTTTTTCCTGGGGCCAACGTCCTGACTTTC

J: TRBJ2-1
D: .
size: .
V: TRBV12-3/TRBV12-4
CDR3: CASSLVRQGEQFF
DNA: TGTGCCAGCAGTTTAGTTCGGCAGGGTGAGCAGTTCTTC

J: TRBJ1-6
D: TRBD1
size: .
V: TRBV6-5
CDR3: CASSSPGQGKNSPLHF
DNA: TGTGCCAGCAGTTCTCCGGGACAGGGGAAGAATTCACCCCTCCACTTT

J: TRBJ1-1
D: .
size: .
V: TRBV7-8
CDR3: CASSLRGMNTEAFF
DNA: TGTGCCAGCAGCTTAAGGGGAATGAACACTGAAGCTTTCTTT

J: TRBJ2-7
D: TRBD1
size: few
V: TRBV7-8
CDR3: CASSGTGASYEQYF
DNA: TGTGCCAGCAGCGGAACAGGGGCCAGCTACGAGCAGTACTTC

J: TRBJ2-7
D: TRBD2
size: .
V: TRBV29-1
CDR3: CSGQTSGSSYEQYF
DNA: TGCAGCGGCCAGACTAGCGGGAGCTCCTACGAGCAGTACTTC

J: TRBJ2-5
D: TRBD2
size: .
V: TRBV4-2
CDR3: CASSQGASGGREMETQYF
DNA: TGTGCCAGCAGCCAAGGGGCGTCGGGCGGGCGGGAGATGGAGACCCAGTACTTC

J: TRBJ2-3
D: TRBD2
size: .
V: TRBV28
CDR3: CASRTPGLFTEGTQYF
DNA: TGTGCCAGCAGGACCCCGGGACTATTCACCGAGGGTACGCAGTATTTT

J: TRBJ2-6
D: TRBD1
size: .
V: TRBV18
CDR3: CASSPDRAGANVLTF
DNA: TGTGCCAGCTCACCCGACAGGGCTGGGGCCAACGTCCTGACTTTC

J: TRBJ1-1
D: .
size: .
V: TRBV5-4
CDR3: CASSQGLNTEAFF
DNA: TGTGCCAGCAGTCAGGGCCTGAACACTGAAGCTTTCTTT

J: TRBJ2-1
D: TRBD2
size: .
V: TRBV6-4
CDR3: CASSGGVSGSEQFF
DNA: TGTGCCAGCAGTGGGGGGGTTAGCGGGAGTGAGCAGTTCTTC